What follows are 21 T cell receptor beta chains derived from one specimen sequenced in a study of blood T cell repertoires in COVID-19. This table comes from immunoSEQ multiplex PCR, and its TCRdb copy is limited to in-frame clones, with some not included. Of more than 200,000 clones in the sample, around 87% are singletons; the top ten hold 7.2%. The source material was PBMCs or T cells enriched from blood (not recorded which). The receptors were sampled from a man aged 25-45 years in a cohort exposed to, infected with or recovered from COVID-19 (not recorded which).

V and J are TRBV28 and TRBJ2-7, with 9 bases identical to TRBD2. J gave up 2 bases and V 4 bases, and 3 bases lay outside the gene matches. CDR1 is MDHEN and CDR2 is SYDVKM in the germline V gene. The CDR3 has 14 amino acids. The CDR3 is CASSSSGDTYEQYF. CDR3 nucleotides: TGTGCCAGCAGTTCTAGCGGGGATACCTACGAGCAGTACTTC.

The gene calls are TRBV28 and TRBJ1-2; 10 nucleotides line up with TRBD1. The CDR3 contains 14 residues. Germline CDR1 is MDHEN and CDR2 is SYDVKM. V lost 8 bases and J lost 5; bases outside the gene matches: 8. The CDR3 nucleotides read TGTGCCAGCGGAAACCCGGGACAGGGGTATGGCTACACCTTC. This gives the protein CASGNPGQGYGYTF.

This clone has more than one count but fewer than ten. Other DNA sequences in this specimen translate into the identical CDR3. The gene calls are TRBV2 and TRBJ1-5, with D hard to call. The ends were cut back, 4 bases at V and 7 bases at J, with 11 bases in the middle. The CDR3 has 13 amino acids. Germline CDR1 is SNHLY and CDR2 is FYNNEI. The CDR3 DNA follows: TGTGCCAGCAGTGCCGGGAAGGGACAGCCCCAGCATTTT. It is translated as CASSAGKGQPQHF.

The chain is built from TRBV10-2 and TRBJ1-2; unclear D gene. This CDR3 is 13 amino acids long. V lost 3 bases and J lost 8, with 13 bases in between. Per germline, CDR1 WSHSY and CDR2 SAAADI. CDR3 sequence reads: CASSEGALRGYTF. The CDR3 DNA sequence: TGCGCCAGCAGTGAAGGAGCCCTGCGGGGCTACACCTTC.

The CDR3 protein is CATTQGYSNQPQHF. The CDR3 nucleotides are TGTGCCACAACACAGGGCTATAGCAATCAGCCCCAGCATTTT. The gene calls are TRBV19 and TRBJ1-5; D might be TRBD1 (6 bases). Germline assignment: CDR1 LNHDA and CDR2 SQIVND (reference sequence). V was pared by 10 bases and J by 0 bases, with 13 bases between. This CDR3 contains 14 residues.

The genes are TRBV11-3 and TRBJ2-3, with D perhaps TRBD2 (5 bases). Trimming took off 4 bases at V and 6 bases at J, with 23 bases between the two ends. This CDR3 region has 17 residues. The germline CDR1 and CDR2 sequences are SGHNT and YENEEA. CDR3 sequence: CASSSPVDLDEGDTQYF. The CDR3 DNA sequence: TGTGCCAGCAGCTCCCCCGTCGATCTCGACGAGGGTGATACGCAGTATTTT. The whole variable domain, filled in from reference TRBV11-3 and TRBJ2-3, reads EAGVVQSPRYKIIEKKQPVAFWCNPISGHNTLYWYLQNLGQGPELLIRYENEEAVDDSQLPKDRFSAERLKGVDSTLKIQPAELGDSAVYLCASSSPVDLDEGDTQYFGPGTRLTVL.

This chain uses TRBV27 with TRBJ2-2; perhaps TRBD1 as D (6 bases). The CDR3 contains 15 residues. Germline lookup yields CDR1 MNHEY and CDR2 SMNVEV (reference sequence). The ends were cut back, 2 bases at V and 2 bases at J, with 9 bases in the middle. This CDR3 reads CASSLGTYNTGELFF. As DNA, the CDR3 is TGTGCCAGCAGTTTAGGGACATATAACACCGGGGAGCTGTTTTTT.

The V call is TRBV5-1, the J call TRBJ2-3, with 10 bases fitting TRBD2. V shed 2 bases and J 3 bases; nucleotides not matched to a gene: 0. This CDR3 has 14 amino acids. The germline gives CDR1 SGHRS, CDR2 YFSETQ. CDR3 sequence (DNA): TGCGCCAGCAGCTTTAGCGGGAGGACAGATACGCAGTATTTT. It yields the protein CASSFSGRTDTQYF.

The rearrangement links TRBV7-9 to TRBJ1-5; D is perhaps TRBD1 (6 bases). The CDR3 consists of 15 residues. CDR1 and CDR2 (germline): SEHNR, FQNEAQ (reference sequence). V was cut by 5 bases and J by 8 bases, with 19 bases left in between. CDR3 sequence: CASSPGQPGREPQHF. DNA of the CDR3: TGTGCCAGCAGCCCCGGACAGCCAGGGAGGGAGCCCCAGCATTTT.

This sequence joins TRBV27 and TRBJ2-7; 7 bases map to TRBD1. V was clipped by 5 bases and J by 2 bases; unmatched bases: 9. Per the germline V gene, CDR1 is MNHEY and CDR2 is SMNVEV (reference sequence). This CDR3 comprises 15 residues. The CDR3 sequence is CASSPWDSRTYEQYF. DNA of the CDR3: TGTGCCAGCAGTCCATGGGACAGTAGAACCTACGAGCAGTACTTC.

This clone was detected a few times. J is TRBJ2-2 and V is TRBV29-1; a weak D match, TRBD2 (6 bases). V lost 8 bases, J lost 4 bases, and 14 bases lay in between. CDR1 is SQVTM, CDR2 ANQGSEA, per germline. The CDR3 is 13 residues long. Written as DNA, the CDR3 is TGCAGCAGCAGGGTGGGGGGCACCGGGGAGCTGTTTTTT. Encoded protein: CSSRVGGTGELFF.

The V and J genes are TRBV18 and TRBJ2-5, with 9 bases aligning to TRBD1. V gave up 1 base and J gave up 1 base; unmatched junction bases: 10. This CDR3 contains 18 residues. Germline loops: CDR1 KGHSH, CDR2 LQKENI. CDR3 in DNA: TGTGCCAGCTCACCACAATGGCAGACAGGGGGATTCCAAGAGACCCAGTACTTC. Its protein product is CASSPQWQTGGFQETQYF.

The chain combines TRBV7-2 with TRBJ1-6; no definite D call. The V end lost 0 bases, the J end lost 0 bases, and 15 bases lay between the germline ends. This CDR3 comprises 19 residues. Germline V gene sequence: CDR1 SGHTA, CDR2 FQGNSA. In DNA form, the CDR3 reads TGTGCCAGCAGCTTAGCGCAGGCTTCGCCCGCCTCCTATAATTCACCCCTCCACTTT. As protein: CASSLAQASPASYNSPLHF.

The CDR3 nucleotides read TGTGCCAGCAGCGTAGTAGGGAGGTCTGCCGGGGAGCTGTTTTTT. Its translation is CASSVVGRSAGELFF. The V gene is TRBV9, the J gene TRBJ2-2; D is possibly TRBD2 (6 bases). V was cut by 0 bases and J by 6 bases, with 12 bases left in between. The CDR3 has 15 amino acids. Per germline, CDR1 SGDLS and CDR2 YYNGEE.

V gene TRBV7-9 combines with J gene TRBJ1-4; 10 nucleotides agree with TRBD1. Germline CDR1 and CDR2: SEHNR and FQNEAQ (reference sequence). This CDR3 has 18 amino acids. V gave up 0 bases and J gave up 3 bases; unmatched junction bases: 7. In DNA, the CDR3 is TGTGCCAGCAGCTTAGCGCTGGGACAGGGGTATGCTAATGAAAAACTGTTTTTT. Translation: CASSLALGQGYANEKLFF.

The rearrangement joins TRBV9 to TRBJ1-3, with 9 bases lining up with TRBD1. This CDR3 spans 19 amino acids. CDR1 and CDR2 from the germline V gene are SGDLS and YYNGEE. The junction had 10 bases not matched to a gene; V was cut back by 0 bases and J by 0 bases. The CDR3 sequence: CASSVVPRTGATSGNTIYF. The DNA for the CDR3 is TGTGCCAGCAGCGTAGTTCCCCGGACAGGGGCCACCTCTGGAAACACCATATATTTT.

On this clone itself: This sample also contains other DNA sequences that code for the same CDR3. V gene TRBV6-5 combines with J gene TRBJ2-5, with TRBD2 identical over 7 bases. The CDR3 sequence is 13 residues long. The V gene end was trimmed by 6 bases and the J gene end by 4 bases; junction bases not matched to a gene: 5. The germline gives CDR1 MNHEY, CDR2 SVGAGI. CDR3 in DNA: TGTGCCAGCAGAAGACTAGCAGGAGAGACCCAGTACTTC. Residues: CASRRLAGETQYF.

This chain connects TRBV9 to TRBJ2-5; TRBD2 might be the D (6 bases). The V end lost 1 base, the J end lost 4 bases, and 17 bases lay between the germline ends. The CDR3 covers 16 residues. The germline gives CDR1 SGDLS, CDR2 YYNGEE. DNA for the CDR3: TGTGCCAGCAGCGTAACCCGGGACTCCCTGGCAGAGACCCAGTACTTC. Its protein product is CASSVTRDSLAETQYF.

This clone was seen a single time. The chain uses TRBV3-1 (or the pseudogene TRBV3-2) and TRBJ2-7, with a tentative D call TRBD1 (5 bases). Germline V gives CDR1 LGHDT, CDR2 YNNKEL (reference sequence). Between the trimmed V and J ends, which lost 2 bases and 4 bases, there was a span of 9 bases. The length of the CDR3 is 13 residues. CDR3 sequence reads: CASSQQDTYEQYF. CDR3 nucleotide sequence: TGTGCCAGCAGCCAACAGGACACATACGAGCAGTACTTC.

CDR3 DNA sequence: TGTGCCAGCAGCTGGGAGGCCGGGGTTGATGCAACTAATGAAAAACTGTTTTTT. Residues: CASSWEAGVDATNEKLFF. This rearrangement joins TRBV5-8 to TRBJ1-4; D remains unclear. The V gene lost 3 bases and the J gene lost 0 bases, with 18 bases spanning the gap. CDR3 length: 18 amino acids. Per the germline V gene, CDR1 is SGHTS and CDR2 is YDEGEE.

The V gene is TRBV9, the J gene TRBJ2-1, with D tentatively TRBD2 (5 bases). Germline-derived CDR1 and CDR2 are SGDLS and YYNGEE. V lost 0 bases to trimming and J lost 10 bases, with 14 bases between them. The CDR3 length is 14 residues. CDR3 sequence: CASSVDGLTGEQFF. The CDR3 DNA sequence: TGTGCCAGCAGCGTAGACGGCCTTACGGGGGAGCAGTTCTTC.